The 13 T cell receptor beta chains given below trace back to one sample, sequenced in a study of beta chain features in type 1 diabetes. All of the isolated RNA was reverse transcribed, so expressed TCRB transcripts were sequenced. Profiled with immunoSEQ multiplex PCR; TCRdb holds only in-frame clones, not every one. The repertoire consists of about 320,000 clones, with around 15% occurring once and the leading ten covering 6.7%. Sequencing was done on a sample of central memory CD4+ T cells from blood. The receptors stem from a man aged 25-45 years in good health.

This clone was seen only a few times. The chain couples TRBV4-3 to TRBJ2-2; D perhaps matches TRBD2 (5 bases). The CDR3 is 15 residues long. Germline lookup yields CDR1 LGHNA and CDR2 YSLEER. V gave up 0 bases and J gave up 7 bases, with 12 bases separating them. The CDR3 region has the DNA TGCGCCAGCAGCCAAGATACCGGGATCGGCGGGGAGCTGTTTTTT. This codes for CASSQDTGIGGELFF.

This clone was seen a handful of times. The chain's CDR3 is CATMPGSNQPQHF. As DNA, the CDR3 is TGTGCCACCATGCCGGGGAGCAATCAGCCCCAGCATTTT. V is TRBV15 and J is TRBJ1-5, with D unresolved. V lost 7 bases and J 1 base, leaving 8 bases between the germline ends. From germline, CDR1 is LNHNV and CDR2 YYDKDF (reference sequence). The CDR3 length is 13 residues.

This clone was found a few times. The J gene is TRBJ1-1, the V gene TRBV5-6, with TRBD1 matching 7 bases. Germline V gene sequence: CDR1 SGHDT, CDR2 YYEEEE. The junction had 11 bases not matched to a gene; V was cut back by 2 bases and J by 4 bases. The CDR3 spans 16 residues. The CDR3 here is CASSFGTGDEGTEAFF. The CDR3 DNA reads TGTGCCAGCAGCTTTGGAACAGGGGACGAGGGCACTGAAGCTTTCTTT. The whole variable domain, remainder taken from reference TRBV5-6 and TRBJ1-1, is DAGVTQSPTHLIKTRGQQVTLRCSPKSGHDTVSWYQQALGQGPQFIFQYYEEEERQRGNFPDRFSGHQFPNYSSELNVNALLLGDSALYLCASSFGTGDEGTEAFFGQGTRLTVV.

The chain uses TRBV5-6 and TRBJ1-2, with TRBD1 matching over 8 bases. The ends lost 7 bases at V and 4 bases at J; junction bases unmatched: 3. This CDR3 comprises 12 residues. The germline CDR1 and CDR2 sequences are SGHDT and YYEEEE. The CDR3 sequence: CASRQGLYGYTF. The DNA of the CDR3 is TGTGCCAGCCGACAGGGGCTCTATGGCTACACCTTC.

This clone has more than one count but fewer than ten. The chain uses TRBV11-3 and TRBJ2-7; unclear D gene. Germline V lookup: CDR1 SGHNT, CDR2 YENEEA. The length of the CDR3 is 12 residues. The V gene lost 3 bases and the J gene lost 2 bases, with 5 bases spanning the gap. The CDR3 protein is CASSFNTYEQYV. CDR3 nucleotide sequence: TGTGCCAGCAGCTTTAACACCTACGAGCAGTACGTC.

A few counts support this clone. The chain links TRBV7-9 to TRBJ2-3; D perhaps matches TRBD1 (6 bases). Germline CDR1 and CDR2: SEHNR and FQNEAQ (reference sequence). V was trimmed by 6 bases and J by 2 bases, leaving 15 bases between them. The CDR3 has 15 residues. CDR3 nucleotides: TGTGCCAGCAGACCCTACAGGGACCTCACAGATACGCAGTATTTT. Translating it yields CASRPYRDLTDTQYF.

The genes are TRBV19 and TRBJ2-5; D unresolved. Trimming cost V 2 bases and J 7 bases, with 14 bases left between them. There are 14 residues in the CDR3. CDR1 LNHDA and CDR2 SQIVND come from the germline V gene (reference sequence). CDR3 DNA sequence: TGTGCCAGTAGTATAACCCCGGCCTTTGGGACCCAGTACTTC. Its translation is CASSITPAFGTQYF.

The rearrangement joins TRBV7-9 to TRBJ1-1, with D uncertain. The ends were cut back, 1 base at V and 2 bases at J, with 8 bases in the middle. Germline assignment: CDR1 SEHNR and CDR2 FQNEAQ (reference sequence). The CDR3 has 14 residues. The CDR3: CASSLGRGNTEAFF. CDR3 sequence (DNA): TGTGCCAGCAGCTTAGGTCGGGGAAACACTGAAGCTTTCTTT.

This clone was seen only once. The sample carries other DNA sequences with the same CDR3. This chain joins TRBV9 and TRBJ1-1; D uncertain. Trimming stripped 3 bases from V and 8 bases from J, with 14 bases between. The CDR3 consists of 13 residues. CDR1 and CDR2 (germline): SGDLS, YYNGEE. The CDR3 region has the DNA TGTGCCAGCAGCGCTACACTGGAGACCGAAGCTTTCTTT. Its protein is CASSATLETEAFF.

This clone was detected a few times. The rearrangement links TRBV30 to TRBJ1-5, with D unresolved. With 1 base removed from V and 2 bases from J, the gap between germline ends came to 9 bases. Germline V gives CDR1 GTSNPN, CDR2 SVGIG (reference sequence). The CDR3 runs to 14 residues. The CDR3 here is CAWSGGRGNQPQHF. CDR3 DNA: TGTGCCTGGAGTGGGGGAAGGGGCAATCAGCCCCAGCATTTT.

The chain joins TRBV6-1 to TRBJ1-2; 7 bases line up with TRBD1. The ends lost 0 bases at V and 3 bases at J; junction bases unmatched: 1. Germline V CDR1 and CDR2: MNHNS, SASEGT. CDR3 length: 14 residues. The CDR3 is CASSEAGGDYGYTF. CDR3 sequence (DNA): TGTGCCAGCAGTGAAGCAGGGGGCGACTATGGCTACACCTTC.

The chain employs TRBV11-3 and TRBJ1-2; D remains ambiguous. The length of the CDR3 is 13 residues. Trimming stripped 1 base from V and 1 base from J, with 4 bases between. Germline assignment: CDR1 SGHNT and CDR2 YENEEA. CDR3 sequence reads: CASSLAHNYGYTF. As DNA, the CDR3 is TGTGCCAGCAGCTTAGCCCATAACTATGGCTACACCTTC.

The chain has TRBV2 and TRBJ2-5; perhaps TRBD2 as D (7 bases). The CDR3 contains 14 residues. The germline V gene encodes CDR1 SNHLY and CDR2 FYNNEI. With 6 bases removed from V and 4 bases from J, the gap between germline ends came to 15 bases. The CDR3 region is CASRAGGLLETQYF. In DNA form, the CDR3 reads TGTGCCAGCAGAGCCGGGGGGCTTCTAGAGACCCAGTACTTC.